This paragraph covers one T cell receptor (beta chain) sequence. Its antigen has not been determined. It has no much larger one-base neighbor in the sample; base qualities were not kept. TCRbeta CDR3 regions were amplified from genomic DNA by means of the immunoSEQ Assay, a bias-controlled multiplex PCR. From the authors' description of their analysis: Within the assay, amplification of reference gene primers was used to estimate how many nucleated cells each sample contained. To quantify the absolute abundance of each unique TCRbeta CDR3 rearrangement, sequence reads were collapsed and filtered. For each sample, productive Simpson clonality was calculated as the square root of Simpson's diversity index over productive rearrangements. Imported from immuneACCESS, the table was reduced by TCRdb to in-frame sequences with V and J called. These copies leave out some clones; in studies compared against another copy, an unresolved V gene accounts for under half, and the cause of the remainder is not known. V and J calls plus clone size are reproduced from that table; the DNA served to infer D and trimming. Present in this sample are about 60,000 clones, roughly 90% of which were seen just once. The ten largest make up roughly 3.5% of the sample.

These data originate in a study of blood T cell repertoires in COVID-19 (dated by TCRdb to about 2020). Some background on the complete study: Samples from collaborators originated in the United States, Italy and Spain and spanned both the acute and convalescent phases of COVID-19. The sample metadata nearly always contained a de-identified subject ID, COVID-19 status, age in years and sex. The dataset comprised deeply sampled blood TCRbeta repertoires from subjects exposed to, actively infected with, or recovered from COVID-19. Where available, HLA class I and class II types were taken from metadata supplied by the sample provider and were not determined by assay-based typing. A freely available public database, intended as a resource for researchers studying the immune response to SARS-CoV-2, is where the repertoires were released. Samples were obtained from the ongoing ImmuneRACE study (first 160 participants) and from about 1,300 subjects provided by 6 global collaborators. The material from the prospective study consisted of cDNA or gDNA derived from T cells, B-cell-depleted T cells, or PBMCs.

The collaborating institutions used their own protocols to collect whole blood in K2EDTA tubes. Collaborator samples were shipped for TCRbeta analysis as frozen whole blood, isolated PBMCs, or DNA extracted from either sample type. Counted from cysteine to phenylalanine, this CDR3 has 15 amino acids. Just CDR3 DNA is preserved here, 45 bases in frame from base 1. The junction shows trimming of 6 bases on V and 4 bases on J, and the gene matches do not reach 11 bases of it. CDR1 and CDR2 are read off the germline V gene as KGHSH and LQKENI. Findings and caveats that apply to the study as a whole: The amount of clinical and demographic metadata varied by source and participant and was provided uncurated.

The V gene is TRBV18 and the J gene is TRBJ1-1; TRBD1 fits 7 bases in the junction. The sample comprised peripheral blood. This clonotype was sampled from a man between 45 and 60 years old with active COVID-19. At the DNA level, the sequence is TGTGCCAGCTCGCCGAAGGGGGCGCTGGCCACTGAAGCTTTCTTT. Its product reads: CASSPKGALATEAFF.